The rows below give T cell receptor beta chains drawn from one sample of a study of T cell responses to AZD1222 COVID-19 vaccine. Clones were sequenced by immunoSEQ multiplex PCR, and TCRdb holds only the in-frame ones, with some missing. The repertoire has about 59,000 clones, 89% of them found once; the top ten carry approximately 6.1%. The sequencing here drew on peripheral blood, taken 28 days after the second AZD1222 dose. These receptors were taken from an adult who received the AZD1222 COVID-19 vaccine. CDR3s include the opening cysteine and the closing phenylalanine or tryptophan. The D gene is left open where the match is weak. Size values are once, few and many counts, or a class for expanded clones, and some rows have none.

abundance: .
j_gene: TRBJ2-1
v_gene: TRBV4-1
d_gene: TRBD1
CDR3nt: TGCGCCAGCAGCCGCGGGACAGGAAGGGAGCAGTTCTTC
CDR3aa: CASSRGTGREQFF

abundance: .
j_gene: TRBJ2-2
v_gene: TRBV7-3
d_gene: .
CDR3nt: TGTGCCAGCAGGTTACAGGGTCTGGACACCGGGGAGCTGTTTTTT
CDR3aa: CASRLQGLDTGELFF

abundance: .
j_gene: TRBJ2-3
v_gene: TRBV4-3
d_gene: TRBD1
CDR3nt: TGCGCCAGCAGCCGCGGACAGGGCACAGATACGCAGTATTTT
CDR3aa: CASSRGQGTDTQYF

abundance: .
j_gene: TRBJ2-2
v_gene: TRBV27
d_gene: TRBD1
CDR3nt: TGTGCCAGCAGTTCCCGACCTACAGGGGGCAAGGTCACCGGGGAGCTGTTTTTT
CDR3aa: CASSSRPTGGKVTGELFF

abundance: .
j_gene: TRBJ2-3
v_gene: TRBV3-1/TRBV3-2
d_gene: .
CDR3nt: TGTGCCAGCAGCCAAAGGGGCTTAATTCCTAGCACAGATACGCAGTATTTT
CDR3aa: CASSQRGLIPSTDTQYF

abundance: .
j_gene: TRBJ2-7
v_gene: TRBV7-9
d_gene: TRBD1
CDR3nt: TGTGCCAGCAGCTCTACCGGGACAGGGCAAAAAGGTGGCTCCTACGAGCAGTACTTC
CDR3aa: CASSSTGTGQKGGSYEQYF

abundance: .
j_gene: TRBJ2-2
v_gene: TRBV7-2
d_gene: .
CDR3nt: TGTGCCAGCACCCCTCCGCGAGGGGAGAACACCGGGGAGCTGTTTTTT
CDR3aa: CASTPPRGENTGELFF

abundance: once
j_gene: TRBJ1-6
v_gene: TRBV25-1
d_gene: .
CDR3nt: TGTGCCAGTCAGGAGGGGGGCAGACCGTTCCACTTT
CDR3aa: CASQEGGRPFHF

abundance: .
j_gene: TRBJ2-7
v_gene: TRBV5-1
d_gene: .
CDR3nt: TGCGCCAGTTTCCGGGACACCAGCTCCTACGAGCAGTACTTC
CDR3aa: CASFRDTSSYEQYF

abundance: .
j_gene: TRBJ1-1
v_gene: TRBV20-1
d_gene: .
CDR3nt: TGCAGTGCCCGACTATGGACTGAAGCTTTCTTT
CDR3aa: CSARLWTEAFF

abundance: .
j_gene: TRBJ1-2
v_gene: TRBV28
d_gene: .
CDR3nt: TGTGCCAGCAGTTTAGGGGCGGGTGGCACCTATGGCTACACCTTC
CDR3aa: CASSLGAGGTYGYTF

abundance: .
j_gene: TRBJ2-7
v_gene: TRBV18
d_gene: .
CDR3nt: TGTGCCAGCTCACCACCGGACCAGAAGCCCTACTTC
CDR3aa: CASSPPDQKPYF

abundance: .
j_gene: TRBJ1-2
v_gene: TRBV7-9
d_gene: .
CDR3nt: TGTGCCAGCAGCTTAGAACTAGGATTAAATGGCTACACCTTC
CDR3aa: CASSLELGLNGYTF

abundance: .
j_gene: TRBJ2-3
v_gene: TRBV20-1
d_gene: TRBD2
CDR3nt: TGCAGTGCTAGTTTCGGAGCGGGACGCACAGATACGCAGTATTTT
CDR3aa: CSASFGAGRTDTQYF

abundance: .
j_gene: TRBJ1-6
v_gene: TRBV6-5
d_gene: .
CDR3nt: TGTGCCAGCAGTTACGGCTCAGGGATAAATTCACCCCTCCACTTT
CDR3aa: CASSYGSGINSPLHF

abundance: .
j_gene: TRBJ2-7
v_gene: TRBV5-3
d_gene: TRBD2
CDR3nt: TGTGCCAGAAGCTTGGGGGTAGCGGGAGACTCCTACGAGCAGTACTTC
CDR3aa: CARSLGVAGDSYEQYF

abundance: .
j_gene: TRBJ1-1
v_gene: TRBV10-3
d_gene: .
CDR3nt: TGTGCCGCTTGGGAGGGCACCCTGAACACTGAAGCTTTCTTT
CDR3aa: CAAWEGTLNTEAFF

abundance: .
j_gene: TRBJ1-2
v_gene: TRBV19
d_gene: .
CDR3nt: TGTGCCAGTAGTATTGGTAGTGCGGGAAGAGGCTACACCTTC
CDR3aa: CASSIGSAGRGYTF

abundance: .
j_gene: TRBJ1-2
v_gene: TRBV27
d_gene: TRBD1
CDR3nt: TGTGCCAGCAGTCCGGCCGGCGGGACAGGGGACTATGGCTACACCTTC
CDR3aa: CASSPAGGTGDYGYTF

abundance: .
j_gene: TRBJ2-3
v_gene: TRBV4-1
d_gene: .
CDR3nt: TGCGCCAGTCCCAGGGAGGGGGCAGATACGCAGTATTTT
CDR3aa: CASPREGADTQYF

abundance: .
j_gene: TRBJ2-1
v_gene: TRBV2
d_gene: .
CDR3nt: TGTGCCAGCAGTGAAGCGGGAGTACCCTACAATGAGCAGTTCTTC
CDR3aa: CASSEAGVPYNEQFF

abundance: .
j_gene: TRBJ2-3
v_gene: TRBV24-1
d_gene: .
CDR3nt: TGTGCCACCAGTGATCGACCAGATACGCAGTATTTT
CDR3aa: CATSDRPDTQYF

abundance: .
j_gene: TRBJ1-5
v_gene: TRBV5-1
d_gene: TRBD1
CDR3nt: TGCGCCAGCAGCCTTGGGACAGATGGCAATCAGCCCCAGCATTTT
CDR3aa: CASSLGTDGNQPQHF

abundance: once
j_gene: TRBJ1-2
v_gene: TRBV28
d_gene: .
CDR3nt: TGTGCCAGCAGCGGCATCAAGTATGGCTACACCTTC
CDR3aa: CASSGIKYGYTF

abundance: .
j_gene: TRBJ1-2
v_gene: TRBV4-3
d_gene: .
CDR3nt: TGCGCCAGCAGCCAAGTGGAGGGAAAAGGTGGCGGTGGCTACACCTTC
CDR3aa: CASSQVEGKGGGGYTF

abundance: .
j_gene: TRBJ1-1
v_gene: TRBV27
d_gene: .
CDR3nt: TGTGCCAGCAGTTTGGCCGCGACAGTGATGAACACTGAAGCTTTCTTT
CDR3aa: CASSLAATVMNTEAFF

abundance: .
j_gene: TRBJ2-5
v_gene: TRBV6-5
d_gene: .
CDR3nt: TGTGCCAGCAGTTACGGGACTGCTAAAGAGACCCAGTACTTC
CDR3aa: CASSYGTAKETQYF

abundance: .
j_gene: TRBJ2-7
v_gene: TRBV6-1
d_gene: .
CDR3nt: TGTGCCAGCAGTGAAGAGACAAGGGGCGGCTACGAGCAGTACTTC
CDR3aa: CASSEETRGGYEQYF

abundance: .
j_gene: TRBJ1-4
v_gene: TRBV11-2
d_gene: .
CDR3nt: TGTGCCAGCAGCTTAGATCCAGGGTCTGAAAAACTGTTTTTT
CDR3aa: CASSLDPGSEKLFF

abundance: once
j_gene: TRBJ1-2
v_gene: TRBV9
d_gene: .
CDR3nt: TGTGCCAGCAGCATCAGCCAGAAGGGAGTTGACTATGGCTACACCTTC
CDR3aa: CASSISQKGVDYGYTF

abundance: .
j_gene: TRBJ1-1
v_gene: TRBV11-1
d_gene: .
CDR3nt: TGTGCCAGCAGCTACGACGGGAACACTGAAGCTTTCTTT
CDR3aa: CASSYDGNTEAFF

abundance: once
j_gene: TRBJ2-1
v_gene: TRBV7-2
d_gene: TRBD2
CDR3nt: TGTGCCAGCAGCCCCGGACTAGCGGGAGTGAAGGATGAGCAGTTCTTC
CDR3aa: CASSPGLAGVKDEQFF

abundance: .
j_gene: TRBJ1-1
v_gene: TRBV5-1
d_gene: .
CDR3nt: TGCGCCACCGCGGGAGGTAGGGGAAGCACTGAAGCTTTCTTT
CDR3aa: CATAGGRGSTEAFF

abundance: .
j_gene: TRBJ2-7
v_gene: TRBV10-3
d_gene: .
CDR3nt: TGTGCCATCAGTTCCGGGGGCATCGAGCAGTACTTC
CDR3aa: CAISSGGIEQYF

abundance: once
j_gene: TRBJ2-7
v_gene: TRBV7-2
d_gene: .
CDR3nt: TGTGCCAGCAGCTTAGTGGGGGGGCCGCCGACCTACGAGCAGTACTTC
CDR3aa: CASSLVGGPPTYEQYF

abundance: .
j_gene: TRBJ1-2
v_gene: TRBV27
d_gene: TRBD1
CDR3nt: TGTGCCAGCAGTTTTGCCCAGGGGGCGCGCGGCTACACCTTC
CDR3aa: CASSFAQGARGYTF

abundance: .
j_gene: TRBJ2-5
v_gene: TRBV23-1
d_gene: .
CDR3nt: TGCGCCAGCAGACGGGACTTACATTGGGAGACCCAGTACTTC
CDR3aa: CASRRDLHWETQYF

abundance: few
j_gene: TRBJ2-2
v_gene: TRBV11-3
d_gene: TRBD2
CDR3nt: TGTGCCAGCAGCGATAGCGGGAGCACCGGGGAGCTGTTTTTT
CDR3aa: CASSDSGSTGELFF

abundance: few
j_gene: TRBJ1-2
v_gene: TRBV28
d_gene: TRBD1
CDR3nt: TGTGCCAGCAGGGACAGGGGGGGTCGAGTGGGTGGCTACACCTTC
CDR3aa: CASRDRGGRVGGYTF